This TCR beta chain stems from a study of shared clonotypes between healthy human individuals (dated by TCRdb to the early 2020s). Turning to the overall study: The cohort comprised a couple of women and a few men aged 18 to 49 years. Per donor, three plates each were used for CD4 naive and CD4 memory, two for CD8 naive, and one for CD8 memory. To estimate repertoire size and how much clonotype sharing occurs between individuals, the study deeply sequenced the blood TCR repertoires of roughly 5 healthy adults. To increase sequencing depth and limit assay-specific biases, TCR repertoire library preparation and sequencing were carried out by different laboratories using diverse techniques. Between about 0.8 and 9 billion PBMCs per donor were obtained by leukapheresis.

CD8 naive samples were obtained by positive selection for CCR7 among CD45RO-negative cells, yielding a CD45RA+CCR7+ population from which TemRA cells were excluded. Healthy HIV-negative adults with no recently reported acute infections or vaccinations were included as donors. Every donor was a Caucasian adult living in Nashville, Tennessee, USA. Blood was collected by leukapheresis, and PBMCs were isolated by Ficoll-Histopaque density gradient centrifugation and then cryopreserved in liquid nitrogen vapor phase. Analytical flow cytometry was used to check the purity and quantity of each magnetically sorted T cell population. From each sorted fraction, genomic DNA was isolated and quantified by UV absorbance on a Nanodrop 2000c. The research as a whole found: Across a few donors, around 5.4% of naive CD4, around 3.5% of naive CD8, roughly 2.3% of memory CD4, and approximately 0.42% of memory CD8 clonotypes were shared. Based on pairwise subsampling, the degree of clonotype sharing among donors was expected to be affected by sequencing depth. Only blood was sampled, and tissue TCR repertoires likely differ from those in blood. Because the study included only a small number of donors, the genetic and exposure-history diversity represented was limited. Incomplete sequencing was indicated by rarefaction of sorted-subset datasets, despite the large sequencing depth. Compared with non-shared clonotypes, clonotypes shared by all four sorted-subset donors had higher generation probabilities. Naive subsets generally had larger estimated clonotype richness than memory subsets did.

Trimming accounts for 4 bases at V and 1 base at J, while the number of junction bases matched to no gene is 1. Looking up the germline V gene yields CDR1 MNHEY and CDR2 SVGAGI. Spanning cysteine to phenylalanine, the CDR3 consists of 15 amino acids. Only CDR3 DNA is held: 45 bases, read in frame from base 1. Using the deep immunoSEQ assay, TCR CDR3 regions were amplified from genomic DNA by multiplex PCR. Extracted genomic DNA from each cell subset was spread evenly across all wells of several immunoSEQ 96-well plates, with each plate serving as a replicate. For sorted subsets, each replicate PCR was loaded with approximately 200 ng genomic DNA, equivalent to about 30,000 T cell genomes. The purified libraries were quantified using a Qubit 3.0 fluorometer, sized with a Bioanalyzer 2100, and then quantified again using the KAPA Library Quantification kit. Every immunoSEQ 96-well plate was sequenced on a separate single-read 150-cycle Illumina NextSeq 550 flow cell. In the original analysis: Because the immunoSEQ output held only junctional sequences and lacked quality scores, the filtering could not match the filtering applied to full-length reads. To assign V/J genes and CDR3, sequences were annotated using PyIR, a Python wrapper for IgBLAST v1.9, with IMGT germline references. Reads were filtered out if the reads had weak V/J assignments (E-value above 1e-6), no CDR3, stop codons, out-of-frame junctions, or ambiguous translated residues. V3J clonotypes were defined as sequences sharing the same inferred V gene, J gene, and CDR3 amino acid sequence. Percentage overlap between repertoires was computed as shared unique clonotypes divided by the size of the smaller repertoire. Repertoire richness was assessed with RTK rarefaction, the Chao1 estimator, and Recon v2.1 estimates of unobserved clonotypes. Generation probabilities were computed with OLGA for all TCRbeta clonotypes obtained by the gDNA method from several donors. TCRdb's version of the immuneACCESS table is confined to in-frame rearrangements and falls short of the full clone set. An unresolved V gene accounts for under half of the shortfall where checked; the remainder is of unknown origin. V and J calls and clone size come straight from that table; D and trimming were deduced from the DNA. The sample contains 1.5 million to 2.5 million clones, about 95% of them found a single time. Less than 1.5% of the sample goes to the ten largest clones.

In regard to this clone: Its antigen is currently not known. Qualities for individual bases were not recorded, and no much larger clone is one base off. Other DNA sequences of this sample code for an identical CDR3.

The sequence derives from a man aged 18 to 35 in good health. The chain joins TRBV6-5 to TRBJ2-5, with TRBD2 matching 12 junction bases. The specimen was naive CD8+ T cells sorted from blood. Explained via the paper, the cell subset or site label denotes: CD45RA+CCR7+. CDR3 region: CASSLLAGGQETQYF. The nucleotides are TGTGCCAGCAGTTTACTAGCGGGGGGCCAAGAGACCCAGTACTTC.